The present T cell receptor beta chain was sequenced within a study of blood T cell repertoires in COVID-19. Profiled with immunoSEQ multiplex PCR; TCRdb holds only in-frame clones, not every one. The table has roughly 300,000 clones, just over 85% seen once. This TCR derives from a woman between 18 and 30 years old who had recovered from COVID-19. Material: PBMCs or T cells enriched from blood (not recorded which).

The CDR3 protein is CASSLAQSVSQLNTEAFF. DNA of the CDR3: TGTGCCAGCAGCTTAGCTCAAAGTGTATCACAATTGAACACTGAAGCTTTCTTT. The chain joins TRBV7-8 to TRBJ1-1, with D hard to call. V was cut by 0 bases and J by 0 bases, with 17 bases left in between. The CDR3 sequence is 18 residues long. Germline-derived CDR1 and CDR2 are SGHVS and FQNEAQ.